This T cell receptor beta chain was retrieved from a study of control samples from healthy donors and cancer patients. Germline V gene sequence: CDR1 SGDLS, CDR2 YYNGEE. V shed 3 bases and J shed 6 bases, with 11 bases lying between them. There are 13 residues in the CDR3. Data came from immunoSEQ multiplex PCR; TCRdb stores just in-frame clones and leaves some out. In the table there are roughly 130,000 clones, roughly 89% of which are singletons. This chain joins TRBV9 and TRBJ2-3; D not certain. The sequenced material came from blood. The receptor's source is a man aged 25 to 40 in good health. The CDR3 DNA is TGTGCCAGCAGCGCGATCACTATGGATACGCAGTATTTT. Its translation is CASSAITMDTQYF.